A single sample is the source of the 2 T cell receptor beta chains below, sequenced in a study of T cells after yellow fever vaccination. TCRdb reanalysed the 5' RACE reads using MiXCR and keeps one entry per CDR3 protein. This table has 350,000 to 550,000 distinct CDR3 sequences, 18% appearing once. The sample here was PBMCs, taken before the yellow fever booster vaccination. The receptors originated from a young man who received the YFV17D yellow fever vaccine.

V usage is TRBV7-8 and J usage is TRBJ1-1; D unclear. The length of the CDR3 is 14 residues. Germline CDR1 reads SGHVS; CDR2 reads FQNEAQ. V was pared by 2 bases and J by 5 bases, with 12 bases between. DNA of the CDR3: TGTGCCAGCAGCTTATTAGAGGGAGGGACTGAAGCTTTCTTT. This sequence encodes CASSLLEGGTEAFF.

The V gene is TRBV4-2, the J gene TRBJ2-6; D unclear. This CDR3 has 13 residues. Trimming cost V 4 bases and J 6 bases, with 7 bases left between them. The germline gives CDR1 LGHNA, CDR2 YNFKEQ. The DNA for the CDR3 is TGTGCCAGCAGCCCCCGCGAGGCCAACGTCCTGACTTTC. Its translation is CASSPREANVLTF.